This TCR beta chain was recorded in a study of blood T cell repertoires in COVID-19. CDR3 size: 11 residues. As originally analysed: Counts of nucleated cells, estimated from reference gene primer amplification, were obtained. Assay used: immunoSEQ multiplex PCR; TCRdb lists only in-frame clones, some missing. The V and J calls and clone size were taken over from that table, and D and trimming were inferred from the DNA. The table records 50,000 or so clones, 87% of them present only once. This clone occurred once. A read error may account for a junction end that differs from germline. The source of this sequence is a man aged 45-65 years with active COVID-19. The chain uses TRBV12-3 or TRBV12-4 and TRBJ1-1, with a possible D match to TRBD1 (5 bases). Sequencing input: peripheral blood. The CDR3 coding sequence is TGTGCCAGCAGTCGGACATCGGAGGGGATCTTT. Amino acids: CASSRTSEGIF.